This TCR beta chain was obtained from a study of blood T cells in healthy people across ages. Using a J-beta primer mix together with a sample-barcoded 5' primer, a second PCR was run for about 7 to 12 cycles. TCRdb called the 5' RACE reads again in MiXCR, with one record for every CDR3 protein. The sample comprises 660,000 or so distinct CDR3 sequences, 58% of which are singletons, and approximately 37% rests with the top ten. There are 15 residues in the CDR3. V lost 6 bases, J lost 0 bases, and 13 bases lay in between. Sequenced material: blood. The chain recombines TRBV12-3 or TRBV12-4 with TRBJ2-3; possible D gene TRBD2, 6 bases. This TCR came from a man aged 55 to 70 in good health. The CDR3 sequence: CASRLGRRSTDTQYF. For the CDR3, the DNA is TGTGCCAGCAGACTAGGGAGGAGGAGCACAGATACGCAGTATTTT.